These 10 T cell receptor beta chains originate from one sample sequenced in a study of CD8 T cells in Susac syndrome (dated by TCRdb to between 2017 and 2020). The library relied on the immunoSEQ multiplex PCR assay. RNA was extracted with the RNeasy kit and about 0.45 to 1 ug was reverse transcribed using random hexamers. The public reads were quality trimmed at Q25 with fastp and then assembled into clones with MiXCR by TCRdb, keeping productive beta chains. Rows with one shared CDR3 protein collapse into an entry with the most common genes and DNA. Recorded for this sample are 250,000 to 350,000 distinct CDR3 sequences; more than 75% of them occurred a single time. 0.11% of the sample is in the top ten clones. Sequenced sample: CD8+ T cells from PBMCs. These receptor sequences come from a human donor with multiple sclerosis.

This clonotype was recorded only once. The chain is built from TRBV9 and TRBJ1-2; TRBD1 matches at 9 bases. The CDR3 sequence is 19 residues long. Per the germline V gene, CDR1 is SGDLS and CDR2 is YYNGEE. The J segment lost 0 bases and the V segment lost 3 bases, leaving 15 bases of the junction unmatched. The CDR3, as DNA: TGTGCCAGCAGCGAGAACCGGGACAGGGAGGTATTAGCTAACTATGGCTACACCTTC. Translating gives CASSENRDREVLANYGYTF.

The rearrangement uses TRBV18 and TRBJ2-3, with D possibly called TRBD1 or TRBD2 (5 bases each). Trimming stripped 3 bases from V and 1 base from J, with 11 bases between. Looked up from germline, CDR1 is KGHSH and CDR2 is LQKENI. The CDR3 consists of 15 residues. CDR3 in DNA: TGTGCCAGCTCACCCTCGGGGCCCGGCACAGATACGCAGTATTTT. Protein sequence: CASSPSGPGTDTQYF. The full variable domain, its missing parts supplied by reference TRBV18 and TRBJ2-3, is NAGVMQNPRHLVRRRGQEARLRCSPMKGHSHVYWYRQLPEEGLKFMVYLQKENIIDESGMPKERFSAEFPKEGPSILRIQQVVRGDSAAYFCASSPSGPGTDTQYFGPGTRLTVL.

This rearrangement joins TRBV4-1 to TRBJ2-7; D not resolved. V lost 2 bases and J lost 3, with 2 bases in between. This CDR3 contains 11 residues. CDR1 is MGHRA, CDR2 YSYEKL, per germline. The CDR3, as DNA: TGCGCCAGCAGCCAACACTACGAGCAGTACTTC. This codes for CASSQHYEQYF.

V and J are TRBV28 and TRBJ2-1; 7 bases are shared with TRBD2. This CDR3 has 15 residues. The germline V gene has CDR1 MDHEN and CDR2 SYDVKM. V gave up 1 base and J gave up 6 bases; unmatched junction bases: 6. In DNA, the CDR3 is TGTGCCAGCAGTTTATTTCGCGGGAGTAGCAATGAGCAGTTCTTC. Translation: CASSLFRGSSNEQFF.

V usage is TRBV14 and J usage is TRBJ2-1, with TRBD2 matching over 7 bases. Germline V gives CDR1 SGHDN, CDR2 FVKESK. The CDR3 has 13 residues. J lost 13 bases, V lost 3 bases, and 9 bases had no gene match. CDR3 coding DNA: TGTGCCAGCAGCCAGGGCCCGGGACTAAATCAGTTCTTC. As protein: CASSQGPGLNQFF. The whole variable domain, remainder taken from reference TRBV14 and TRBJ2-1, is EAGVTQFPSHSVIEKGQTVTLRCDPISGHDNLYWYRRVMGKEIKFLLHFVKESKQDESGMPNNRFLAERTGGTYSTLKVQPAELEDSGVYFCASSQGPGLNQFFGPGTRLTVL.

This sequence joins TRBV6-5 and TRBJ2-7; D remains unclear. This CDR3 spans 14 amino acids. The germline gives CDR1 MNHEY, CDR2 SVGAGI. The V gene lost 2 bases and the J gene lost 2 bases, with 10 bases spanning the gap. The CDR3 loop reads CASSYDRPPYEQYF. The CDR3 region has the DNA TGTGCCAGCAGTTACGACCGCCCGCCCTACGAGCAGTACTTC.

This clonotype has just a few counts. The rearrangement joins TRBV27 to TRBJ1-2, with 7 bases identical to TRBD1. The CDR3 runs to 14 residues. Per germline, CDR1 MNHEY and CDR2 SMNVEV (reference sequence). J gave up 2 bases and V 10 bases, and 10 bases lay outside the gene matches. The CDR3 is CAIPQGRENYGYTF. In DNA form, the CDR3 reads TGTGCCATACCACAGGGGAGGGAAAACTATGGCTACACCTTC.

The chain recombines TRBV20-1 with TRBJ2-3, with D unclear. Trimming pared 2 bases from V and 2 bases from J, leaving 14 bases between. CDR1 is DFQATT and CDR2 is SNEGSKA in the germline V gene (reference sequence). The CDR3 runs 15 residues. The CDR3 loop is CSARFVEATTDTQYF. CDR3 coding DNA: TGCAGTGCTAGATTTGTAGAGGCGACCACAGATACGCAGTATTTT.

The CDR3 sequence is CASSRRVSLYNEQFF. As DNA, the CDR3 is TGTGCCAGCAGCCGTCGGGTCTCCTTATACAATGAGCAGTTCTTC. This chain links TRBV3-1 with TRBJ2-1; D gene unclear. The germline V gene has CDR1 LGHDT and CDR2 YNNKEL (reference sequence). Trimming took off 4 bases at V and 4 bases at J, with 14 bases between the two ends. The CDR3 runs to 15 residues.

This chain connects TRBV4-1 to TRBJ1-5; the D is unclear. V was cut by 0 bases and J by 8 bases, with 14 bases left in between. Looked up from germline, CDR1 is MGHRA and CDR2 is YSYEKL. The CDR3 has 15 residues. The CDR3 coding sequence is TGCGCCAGCAGCCAAGACGGGCCATACGAGGAGCCCCAGCATTTT. This codes for CASSQDGPYEEPQHF.